Following are 4 T cell receptor beta chains from one sample sequenced in a study of CD8 T cells in ankylosing spondylitis. TCRdb recomputed calls from the 5' RACE reads with MiXCR, one row per CDR3 protein. The sample holds about 160,000 distinct CDR3 sequences, 15% to 20% seen once. Sequencing was carried out using blood, either unsorted or a sorted T cell fraction (not recorded which). The receptors come from a male donor with ankylosing spondylitis or in good health (not recorded which).

This clonotype was seen repeatedly, ten times or more. J is TRBJ2-5 and V is TRBV12-3 or TRBV12-4; TRBD1 agrees at 8 bases. The CDR3 is 14 amino acids. V dropped 6 bases and J dropped 4; count of bases not matched to a gene: 7. The CDR3, as DNA: TGTGCCAGCAGACCGACAGGGGCGGGAGAGACCCAGTACTTC. Translation: CASRPTGAGETQYF.

The chain links TRBV18 to TRBJ1-5; D is possibly TRBD1 (6 bases). The length of the CDR3 is 14 residues. Trimming cost V 8 bases and J 6 bases, with 17 bases left between them. Germline-derived CDR1 and CDR2 are KGHSH and LQKENI. CDR3: CASSGGGLGQPQHF. Here the CDR3 DNA reads TGTGCCAGCAGCGGAGGGGGGTTAGGTCAGCCCCAGCATTTT.

This rearrangement joins TRBV5-1 to TRBJ2-1, with TRBD2 matching 15 bases. The CDR3 length is 16 residues. The ends lost 5 bases at V and 9 bases at J; junction bases unmatched: 9. CDR1 is SGHRS and CDR2 is YFSETQ in the germline V gene. The CDR3 sequence: CASRRGTSGGFGEQFF. DNA of the CDR3: TGCGCCAGCAGGCGTGGGACTAGCGGGGGGTTTGGTGAGCAGTTCTTC.

The chain joins TRBV2 to TRBJ2-1; 9 positions agree with TRBD2. V lost 6 bases, J lost 9 bases, and 9 bases stayed unmatched. There are 14 residues in the CDR3. Per germline, CDR1 SNHLY and CDR2 FYNNEI. The chain's CDR3 is CASSAGTSITEQFF. The CDR3 DNA sequence: TGTGCCAGCAGCGCCGGGACTAGCATCACTGAGCAGTTCTTC.